Listed below are T cell receptor beta chains from one sample, sequenced in a study of shared clonotypes between healthy human individuals. Data came from immunoSEQ multiplex PCR; TCRdb stores just in-frame clones and leaves some out. The sample shows over a million clones, 95% to 99% of them seen only once. Sequenced material: naive CD4+ T cells sorted from blood. These receptors originate from a man younger than 45 in good health. Both conserved end residues are part of each CDR3. The order of the fields is J gene, V gene, D gene, clone size, CDR3 DNA, CDR3 protein. A D gene is named only where the DNA matches it firmly. Expanded clones get a size class; other rows say once, few or many, or leave the size out.

TRBJ1-2 | TRBV5-1 | NA | NA | TGCGCCAGCAGCTTGGCACAAGGTCCTTCCTATGGCTACACCTTC | CASSLAQGPSYGYTF
TRBJ1-5 | TRBV19 | TRBD1 | NA | TGTGCCAGTAGTAGTAGGACAGGGCATGGCAATCAGCCCCAGCATTTT | CASSSRTGHGNQPQHF
TRBJ2-4 | TRBV27 | NA | NA | TGTGCCAGCAGTCCAAACAGGATAGTGGGTCAGGCCAAAAACATTCAGTACTTC | CASSPNRIVGQAKNIQYF
TRBJ2-7 | TRBV7-8 | NA | NA | TGTGCCAGCAGCTTATCCTCCGGCGGGACATTCTCCTACGAGCAGTACTTC | CASSLSSGGTFSYEQYF
TRBJ2-3 | TRBV5-1 | NA | NA | TGCGCCAGCAGCACAAGGGGGATCCATAGCACAGATACGCAGTATTTT | CASSTRGIHSTDTQYF
TRBJ2-1 | TRBV9 | TRBD2 | NA | TGTGCCAGCAGCGTATCGTCCGCGGCGGCTGGAAGCGGGAGGGCCTTCCGGGGCAATGAGCAGTTCTTC | CASSVSSAAAGSGRAFRGNEQFF
TRBJ1-2 | TRBV7-2 | NA | NA | TGTGCCAGCAGCTTAGATGGCAGGGAGTCCGGCTACACCTTC | CASSLDGRESGYTF
TRBJ2-5 | TRBV5-4 | TRBD2 | NA | TGTGCCAGCAGCTTATCTAGCTGGGGGAGGGCCCTGGAGACCCAGTACTTC | CASSLSSWGRALETQYF
TRBJ2-2 | TRBV5-1 | TRBD2 | NA | TGCGCCAGCAGCTTGGCCGGACTAGCGGTTGGTACCGGGGAGCTGTTTTTT | CASSLAGLAVGTGELFF
TRBJ2-2 | TRBV29-1 | NA | NA | TGCAGCGTTGCACTATCCAACACCGGGGAGCTGTTTTTT | CSVALSNTGELFF
TRBJ2-5 | TRBV7-6 | NA | once | TGTGCCAGCAGCCCCGAGCTGTACCAAGAGACCCAGTACTTC | CASSPELYQETQYF
TRBJ1-1 | TRBV15 | NA | NA | TGTGCCACCAGGGGTAAAGTGAACACTGAAGCTTTCTTT | CATRGKVNTEAFF
TRBJ2-7 | TRBV9 | NA | NA | TGTGCCAGCAGCGTATTGGGGGAGTCACGGGAGCAGTACTTC | CASSVLGESREQYF
TRBJ2-5 | TRBV7-7 | NA | NA | TGTGCCAGCAGCTTAGTGGAATCGAGGACCCAGTACTTC | CASSLVESRTQYF
TRBJ2-3 | TRBV18 | NA | NA | TGTGCCAGCTCACCAAAACAATCCACAGATACGCAGTATTTT | CASSPKQSTDTQYF
TRBJ2-2 | TRBV5-6 | TRBD1 | NA | TGTGCCAGCAGCTTTCCGGGACAGGGGGTCACCGGGGAGCTGTTTTTT | CASSFPGQGVTGELFF
TRBJ2-2 | TRBV27 | NA | once | TGTGCCAGCAGGCTCACACTAGAGAACACCGGGGAGCTGTTTTTT | CASRLTLENTGELFF
TRBJ2-1 | TRBV9 | TRBD2 | once | TGTGCCAGCAGCGCGACTAGCGGGAGAACGGGTGAGCAGTTCTTC | CASSATSGRTGEQFF
TRBJ2-7 | TRBV5-1 | TRBD2 | NA | TGCGCCAGCAGCTTGGGGAGCGGGAGGGCCTACGAGCAGTACTTC | CASSLGSGRAYEQYF
TRBJ1-1 | TRBV18 | NA | NA | TGTGCCAGCTCACCATCACAGGGCCCTGAAGCTTTCTTT | CASSPSQGPEAFF
TRBJ2-3 | TRBV15 | NA | NA | TGTGCCACCAGCTCAAATTACAGAATAGATACGCAGTATTTT | CATSSNYRIDTQYF
TRBJ2-1 | TRBV4-1 | NA | NA | TGCGCCAGCAGCCAAGCCGCCCGGGGGACTGGGAGGAGGGAACACTTCTTC | CASSQAARGTGRREHFF
TRBJ2-3 | TRBV19 | TRBD2 | once | TGTGCCAGTAGTAGGGGGACTAGCGTAGATACGCAGTATTTT | CASSRGTSVDTQYF
TRBJ2-3 | TRBV12-5 | NA | NA | TGTGCTAGTGGTTTGGGACTAGACATACGTTTT | CASGLGLDIRF
TRBJ2-3 | TRBV10-1 | TRBD1 | NA | TGCGCCAGCAGTGAGGGACAGGGAAGCACAGATACGCAGTATTTT | CASSEGQGSTDTQYF
TRBJ2-3 | TRBV2 | NA | NA | TGTGCCAGCAGTGATAGATCCCGCACAGATACGCAGTATTTT | CASSDRSRTDTQYF
TRBJ2-7 | TRBV5-5 | NA | once | TGTGCCAGCAGCGAGACTAGAACCTACGAGCAGTACTTC | CASSETRTYEQYF
TRBJ2-7 | TRBV7-9 | NA | NA | TGTGCCAGCAGCTTAACGGGGTGGGAGCAGTACTTC | CASSLTGWEQYF
TRBJ2-3 | TRBV10-3 | TRBD1 | NA | TGTGCCATCAGTGGGGACAGGGGGCCGGAAGATACGCAGTATTTT | CAISGDRGPEDTQYF
TRBJ2-5 | TRBV20-1 | NA | once | TGCAGTGCTAAGGACCTGGGCACCCAGTACTTC | CSAKDLGTQYF
TRBJ2-7 | TRBV19 | TRBD1 | NA | TGTGCCAGTAGTATAACAGGGGTTTCCTACGAGCAGTACTTC | CASSITGVSYEQYF
TRBJ2-1 | TRBV4-3 | TRBD2 | NA | TGCGCCAGCAGCCGCGGACTAGCGGGAGACAAGCAGTTCTTC | CASSRGLAGDKQFF
TRBJ2-7 | TRBV28 | NA | once | TGTGCCAGCAGTCCCCCGGGGGACCACGAGCAGTACTTC | CASSPPGDHEQYF
TRBJ2-3 | TRBV2 | NA | NA | TGTGCCACCCCGAACTCCACAGATACGCAGTATTTT | CATPNSTDTQYF
TRBJ2-1 | TRBV25-1 | NA | once | TGTGCCAGCAGTTCTTCCCCGGTAGGGGTAAGTTCCTACAATGAGCAGTTCTTC | CASSSSPVGVSSYNEQFF
TRBJ2-7 | TRBV29-1 | TRBD2 | NA | TGCAGCGTGTATGTGACTAGCGGGAGCGGCGAGCAGTACTTC | CSVYVTSGSGEQYF
TRBJ2-5 | TRBV2 | NA | NA | TGTGCCAGCAGTATCACAGGACCTCCCCAAGAGACCCAGTACTTC | CASSITGPPQETQYF
TRBJ2-1 | TRBV7-2 | TRBD2 | NA | TGTGCCAGCAGCTTAGAAGTGGCTAGCGGCAATGAGCAGTTCTTC | CASSLEVASGNEQFF
TRBJ1-5 | TRBV2 | NA | NA | TGTGCCAGCAGTTTAGGGATCGAGGGCAATCAGCCCCAGCATTTT | CASSLGIEGNQPQHF
TRBJ2-3 | TRBV6-1 | NA | NA | TGTGCCAGCAGTGAAGGGCAGGGCCGAACAGATACGCAGTATTTT | CASSEGQGRTDTQYF
TRBJ2-3 | TRBV27 | TRBD2 | NA | TGTGCCAGCAGTCCTCCCCGACTAGCGGGATTCACAGATACGCAGTATTTT | CASSPPRLAGFTDTQYF
TRBJ2-7 | TRBV2 | NA | NA | TGTGCCAGCAGTGAAGAGCAGGGGGGGGCCTACGAGCAGTACTTC | CASSEEQGGAYEQYF
TRBJ1-3 | TRBV7-8 | TRBD1 | NA | TGTGCCAGCAGCTTAGTGCGGGCAGGGGGCTCTGGAAACACCGGTCCCATATATTTT | CASSLVRAGGSGNTGPIYF
TRBJ2-2 | TRBV4-1 | NA | NA | TGCGCCAGCAGCCAAGTACGAGCGGGTACGAACACCGGGGAGCTGTTTTTT | CASSQVRAGTNTGELFF
TRBJ2-7 | TRBV6-5 | TRBD2 | few | TGTGCCAGCAGGGGCGGGAGGTACTCCTACGAGCAGTACTTC | CASRGGRYSYEQYF
TRBJ2-1 | TRBV5-1 | TRBD1 | NA | TGCGCCAGCAGCCGGGACAGCAGAACCTACAATGAGCAGTTCTTC | CASSRDSRTYNEQFF
TRBJ1-1 | TRBV18 | NA | NA | TGTGCCAGCTCACCACTTGAGAACACTGAAGCTTTCTTT | CASSPLENTEAFF
TRBJ2-1 | TRBV15 | NA | NA | TGTGCCACCAGCAGAGATCGTGGTAGGGTTCCAGACAATGAGCAGTTCTTC | CATSRDRGRVPDNEQFF
TRBJ2-7 | TRBV5-1 | NA | NA | TGCGCCAGCAGCCCGACACTAGGGGGCTCCTACGAGCAGTACTTC | CASSPTLGGSYEQYF
TRBJ2-3 | TRBV4-1 | NA | NA | TGCGCCAGCAGCCAAACTACACCTAGCACAGATACGCAGTATTTT | CASSQTTPSTDTQYF
TRBJ2-2 | TRBV5-1 | TRBD2 | NA | TGCGCCAGCAGCTTGGGCGGGGGACCTAACACCGGGGAGCTGTTTTTT | CASSLGGGPNTGELFF
TRBJ2-1 | TRBV7-9 | NA | NA | TGTGCCAGCAGCTTCCTGGCCGAGGGGGAGCAGTTCTTC | CASSFLAEGEQFF
TRBJ2-3 | TRBV5-4 | TRBD2 | NA | TGTGCCAGCAGCGCACGAGCGGGGCGCACAGATACGCAGTATTTT | CASSARAGRTDTQYF